Following are 18 T cell receptor beta chains from one sample sequenced in a study of T-cell memory formation after mild COVID-19. TCRdb reprocessed the 5' RACE reads with MiXCR, giving one entry per CDR3 protein. Among roughly 580,000 distinct CDR3 sequences, about a sixth were seen once, and the ten largest hold more than 10%. The sequencing sample was made of PBMCs or a T cell subset sorted from them (not recorded which). These receptors all stem from an adult woman who had mild COVID-19 (a few samples of this study predate the infection). Cell type and time point are not known.

The J gene is TRBJ2-2, the V gene TRBV4-3; 7 nucleotides match TRBD2. Germline values: CDR1 LGHNA, CDR2 YSLEER. The CDR3 consists of 17 residues. With 0 bases clipped from V and 3 bases from J, the junction kept 7 bases outside the gene matches. CDR3 sequence: CASSQDLAGADTGELFF. DNA for the CDR3: TGCGCCAGCAGCCAAGATCTGGCGGGAGCGGACACCGGGGAGCTGTTTTTT.

In its sample, this clonotype was seen many times. The chain recombines TRBV7-9 with TRBJ2-7, with 8 bases aligning to TRBD2. This CDR3 has 16 residues. Germline values: CDR1 SEHNR, CDR2 FQNEAQ (reference sequence). V dropped 4 bases and J dropped 3; count of bases not matched to a gene: 11. The CDR3 DNA sequence: TGTGCCAGCAGCTCCGCGTACGGGAGGGCGCTCTACGAGCAGTACTTC. Translation gives CASSSAYGRALYEQYF. Using reference TRBV7-9 and TRBJ2-7 for the parts outside the CDR3, the full variable domain is DTGVSQNPRHKITKRGQNVTFRCDPISEHNRLYWYRQTLGQGPEFLTYFQNEAQLEKSRLLSDRFSAERPKGSFSTLEIQRTEQGDSAMYLCASSSAYGRALYEQYFGPGTRLTVT.

This clonotype was detected many times. The chain joins TRBV25-1 to TRBJ2-7; D is tentatively TRBD1 or TRBD2 (5 bases each). In germline, CDR1 is MGHDK, CDR2 SYGVNS. The length of the CDR3 is 13 residues. The V and J ends lost 1 base and 4 bases respectively, with 8 bases between them. Here the CDR3 reads CASSELGPYEQYF. CDR3 nucleotide sequence: TGTGCCAGCAGTGAATTGGGACCTTACGAGCAGTACTTC.

This clonotype was found a few times. The genes are TRBV7-2 and TRBJ1-5; perhaps TRBD1 as D (5 bases). CDR3 length: 16 residues. Germline V lookup: CDR1 SGHTA, CDR2 FQGNSA. V was pared by 5 bases and J by 1 base, with 15 bases between. DNA of the CDR3: TGTGCCAGCAGCCTATCCGGGACCTGGAGCAATCAGCCCCAGCATTTT. Translation gives CASSLSGTWSNQPQHF.

The chain carries TRBV4-3 and TRBJ1-1, with D possibly being TRBD1 (5 bases). Germline-derived CDR1 and CDR2 are LGHNA and YSLEER. Trimming cost V 2 bases and J 5 bases, with 12 bases left between them. The CDR3 has 14 residues. The CDR3 DNA sequence: TGCGCCAGCAGCCAACGCAGGGAGGGAACTGAAGCTTTCTTT. It specifies CASSQRREGTEAFF.

This clonotype appeared a few times. The chain combines TRBV20-1 with TRBJ1-2; TRBD1 might be the D (5 bases). The V end lost 0 bases, the J end lost 4 bases, and 15 bases lay between the germline ends. This CDR3 contains 15 residues. Germline-derived CDR1 and CDR2 are DFQATT and SNEGSKA (reference sequence). CDR3 DNA sequence: TGCAGTGCTAGAGATAAGGACATGGAATTCTATGGCTACACCTTC. Translated, it gives CSARDKDMEFYGYTF.

The table lists this clonotype with a few counts. One end of the junction does not line up with germline, which may come from a read error. V gene TRBV7-9 combines with J gene TRBJ2-2; D may be TRBD1 (5 bases). Germline values: CDR1 SEHNR, CDR2 FQNEAQ (reference sequence). The CDR3 has 15 amino acids. The CDR3: CASSLGATYTGELFF. CDR3 nucleotides: TGTGCCAGCAGTTTAGGGGCGACGTACACCGGGGAGCTGTTTTTT.

This clonotype was seen a few times. The rearrangement links TRBV5-1 to TRBJ2-5; a possible D gene is TRBD1 (5 bases). The CDR3 is 13 residues long. Looked up from germline, CDR1 is SGHRS and CDR2 is YFSETQ. Trimming shortened V by 6 bases and J by 2 bases, and 11 bases separated the two germline ends. Here the CDR3 reads CASKGASQETQYF. Written as DNA, the CDR3 is TGCGCCAGCAAAGGGGCGTCACAAGAGACCCAGTACTTC.

This clonotype was counted at least ten times. This sequence joins TRBV7-2 and TRBJ2-5, with D hard to call. V lost 1 base and J 1 base, leaving 7 bases between the germline ends. This CDR3 comprises 14 residues. Germline values: CDR1 SGHTA, CDR2 FQGNSA. The CDR3 coding sequence is TGTGCCAGCAGCTTAGGTGGCGCCCAAGAGACCCAGTACTTC. Protein product: CASSLGGAQETQYF. Full variable domain (missing parts from reference TRBV7-2 and TRBJ2-5): GAGVSQSPSNKVTEKGKDVELRCDPISGHTALYWYRQSLGQGLEFLIYFQGNSAPDKSGLPSDRFSAERTGGSVSTLTIQRTQQEDSAVYLCASSLGGAQETQYFGPGTRLLVL.

This sequence joins TRBV25-1 and TRBJ1-1; D is undetermined. The CDR3 runs to 14 residues. Germline V gene sequence: CDR1 MGHDK, CDR2 SYGVNS. Trimming cost V 2 bases and J 5 bases, with 12 bases left between them. CDR3 sequence reads: CASSEGVTRTEAFF. Here the CDR3 DNA reads TGTGCCAGCAGTGAAGGGGTGACGAGGACTGAAGCTTTCTTT.

J is TRBJ2-3 and V is TRBV2, with D tentatively TRBD2 (6 bases). The CDR3 is 16 residues long. V shed 1 base and J shed 0 bases, with 11 bases lying between them. Germline assignment: CDR1 SNHLY and CDR2 FYNNEI. The CDR3 loop reads CASSEVGGISTDTQYF. The CDR3 DNA sequence: TGTGCCAGCAGTGAAGTTGGGGGGATTAGCACAGATACGCAGTATTTT.

The chain links TRBV7-2 to TRBJ2-7; 7 bases fit TRBD1. The CDR3 contains 15 residues. The germline V gene has CDR1 SGHTA and CDR2 FQGNSA. V trimming: 2 bases; J trimming: 2 bases; junction bases outside the gene matches: 6. The chain's CDR3 is CASSLWTGETYEQYF. CDR3 in DNA: TGTGCCAGCAGCTTATGGACAGGCGAGACCTACGAGCAGTACTTC. The full variable domain, rest sourced from reference TRBV7-2 and TRBJ2-7, is GAGVSQSPSNKVTEKGKDVELRCDPISGHTALYWYRQSLGQGLEFLIYFQGNSAPDKSGLPSDRFSAERTGGSVSTLTIQRTQQEDSAVYLCASSLWTGETYEQYFGPGTRLTVT.

This clonotype was seen only a few times. One junction end disagrees with the germline gene, perhaps due to a read error. This sequence joins TRBV5-1 and TRBJ2-7; D remains unclear. The CDR3 loop spans 14 amino acids. Germline values: CDR1 SGHRS, CDR2 YFSETQ. The CDR3 loop reads CASNNLGPSSEQYF. The CDR3 DNA reads TGCGCCAGCAACAATCTGGGTCCCTCCTCCGAGCAGTACTTC.

In this sample, this clonotype turned up many times. V usage is TRBV7-3 and J usage is TRBJ2-1, with D tentatively TRBD1 (5 bases). The CDR3 runs 14 residues. The ends were cut back, 5 bases at V and 13 bases at J, with 21 bases in the middle. Germline loops: CDR1 SGHTA, CDR2 FQGTGA. This CDR3 is CASSLGVLEPTQFF. CDR3 coding DNA: TGTGCCAGCAGCCTAGGGGTCCTAGAACCTACTCAGTTCTTC.

V and J are TRBV11-2 and TRBJ2-5; tentatively, D is TRBD2 (5 bases). Trimming took off 5 bases at V and 9 bases at J, with 13 bases between the two ends. CDR3 size: 12 residues. CDR1 is SGHAT and CDR2 is FQNNGV in the germline V gene. The CDR3 here is CASSVPGLAQYF. CDR3 DNA: TGTGCCAGCAGCGTCCCGGGGTTGGCCCAGTACTTC.

This clonotype was counted a few times. The chain is built from TRBV7-2 and TRBJ2-2; TRBD1 agrees at 8 bases. The CDR3 runs to 16 residues. Germline V gene lookup returns CDR1 SGHTA and CDR2 FQGNSA. Trimming removed 5 bases from V and 3 bases from J; junction bases left unmatched: 8. Here the CDR3 reads CASSPRTGRYTGELFF. The CDR3, as DNA: TGTGCCAGCAGCCCAAGGACAGGGCGTTACACCGGGGAGCTGTTTTTT.

V is TRBV12-3 or TRBV12-4 and J is TRBJ2-3; no firm D call. The end of the DNA fits TRBJ1-5 better, so the J call may be wrong. CDR3 length: 12 amino acids. Here the CDR3 DNA reads TGTGCCAGCAGTCTCCACACAGATACGCAGCATTTT. The encoded protein is CASSLHTDTQHF.

This rearrangement joins TRBV24-1 to TRBJ2-1; TRBD1 matches 9 bases. V lost 3 bases and J lost 3; bases outside the gene matches: 8. The CDR3 contains 17 residues. CDR1 KGHDR and CDR2 SFDVKD come from the germline V gene. The CDR3, as DNA: TGTGCCACCAGTGATCCGCAGACAGGGGGTGTCTACAATGAGCAGTTCTTC. Protein: CATSDPQTGGVYNEQFF.